This T cell receptor (beta chain) stems from a study of technical replicates of blood from several donors. The germline gives CDR1 SGHDN, CDR2 FVKESK. The CDR3 length is 18 residues. V was pared by 2 bases and J by 7 bases, with 24 bases between. Repertoires were generated with immunoSEQ multiplex PCR, while TCRdb's copy carries only in-frame clones and drops some. Altogether fewer than 85,000 clones are present, 94% being singletons, with the ten largest covering about 0.4%. This rearrangement joins TRBV14 to TRBJ2-1; possibly TRBD2 for D (6 bases). The sequencing input was T cells isolated from PBMCs. This receptor was taken from a human donor in good health. The CDR3 protein is CASSQNTQWEEDQNEQFF. CDR3 nucleotides: TGTGCCAGCAGCCAAAATACCCAGTGGGAGGAAGATCAGAATGAGCAGTTCTTC.